Presented here are 17 T cell receptor beta chains from one specimen sequenced in a study of cytomegalovirus exposure and HLA in healthy donors. The PCR employed 60 Vbeta primers together with 13 Jbeta primers. This table comes from immunoSEQ multiplex PCR, and its TCRdb copy is limited to in-frame clones, with some not included. Of around 130,000 clones in the sample, about two thirds are singletons; the top ten hold 2.5% to 3%. Specimen: PBMCs. The receptors were sampled from a human donor in good health.

This rearrangement joins TRBV2 to TRBJ1-2; D gene uncertain. V lost 3 bases and J 1 base, leaving 6 bases between the germline ends. The germline CDR1 and CDR2 sequences are SNHLY and FYNNEI. This CDR3 region has 13 residues. CDR3 DNA sequence: TGTGCCAGCAGTGATACGGTTAACTATGGCTACACCTTC. It encodes CASSDTVNYGYTF.

V is TRBV9 and J is TRBJ2-7; 7 positions match TRBD2. CDR3 length equals 14 residues. V lost 2 bases, J lost 4 bases, and 6 bases stayed unmatched. The germline gives CDR1 SGDLS, CDR2 YYNGEE. CDR3 nucleotides: TGTGCCAGCAGCGTCGCAGGGAGGGGTTACGAGCAGTACTTC. It specifies CASSVAGRGYEQYF.

This clone was counted many times. V gene TRBV6-5 combines with J gene TRBJ1-2, with 10 bases matching TRBD1. Per germline, CDR1 MNHEY and CDR2 SVGAGI. Trimming took 2 bases from V and 4 from J; bases not matched to a gene: 7. The CDR3 length is 16 residues. In DNA, the CDR3 is TGTGCCAGCAGTTACACCAGGACAGGGGGTACCTATGGCTACACCTTC. Translation gives CASSYTRTGGTYGYTF.

This chain uses TRBV18 with TRBJ1-1, with a weak D call TRBD1 (5 bases). The CDR3 runs 14 residues. Germline V gives CDR1 KGHSH, CDR2 LQKENI. V was clipped by 3 bases and J by 4 bases, with 12 bases between them. The DNA of the CDR3 is TGTGCCAGCTCACCGGGGGGGTCGACCACTGAAGCTTTCTTT. Translating it yields CASSPGGSTTEAFF.

The rearrangement links TRBV27 to TRBJ2-3; 10 nucleotides align to TRBD2. The V segment lost 6 bases and the J segment 6 bases; nucleotides outside the gene matches: 6. Germline CDR1 is MNHEY and CDR2 is SMNVEV (reference sequence). This CDR3 comprises 14 residues. CDR3 protein: CASSIAGGQDTQYF. The CDR3 region has the DNA TGTGCCAGCAGCATAGCGGGAGGCCAGGATACGCAGTATTTT.

Note on this clone: At one of its ends the junction is not consistent with the germline gene, which may arise from a read error. The chain has TRBV7-9 and TRBJ2-7, with 12 bases aligning to TRBD2. Per the germline V gene, CDR1 is SEHNR and CDR2 is FQNEAQ (reference sequence). The CDR3 loop spans 15 amino acids. CDR3 residues: CSSSSGLAGSYEQYF. In DNA, the CDR3 is TGTTCCAGCAGCTCCGGACTAGCGGGGTCATACGAGCAGTACTTC.

The chain is built from TRBV4-2 and TRBJ2-2; TRBD2 is a possible D gene (5 bases). V gave up 5 bases and J gave up 5 bases, with 12 bases separating them. The length of the CDR3 is 14 residues. Looked up from germline, CDR1 is LGHNA and CDR2 is YNFKEQ. CDR3 bases: TGTGCCAGCAGCATAAGCGGAAGGACCGGGGAGCTGTTTTTT. This gives the protein CASSISGRTGELFF.

V gene TRBV7-8 combines with J gene TRBJ1-5; D gene uncertain. CDR1 and CDR2 (germline): SGHVS, FQNEAQ. V was pared by 1 base and J by 4 bases, with 14 bases between. The CDR3 is made up of 16 amino acids. Here the CDR3 reads CASSLDGFFGNQPQHF. As DNA, the CDR3 is TGTGCCAGCAGCTTAGATGGGTTTTTCGGGAATCAGCCCCAGCATTTT.

This chain connects TRBV9 to TRBJ1-2; no definite D call. Trimming took 4 bases from V and 8 from J, leaving 12 bases between them. The CDR3 is 12 amino acids. Germline assignment: CDR1 SGDLS and CDR2 YYNGEE. CDR3 protein: CASSPGTGGYTF. CDR3 in DNA: TGTGCCAGCAGCCCAGGCACGGGGGGCTACACCTTC.

The rearrangement links TRBV7-6 to TRBJ2-1; 7 bases are shared with TRBD2. V shed 6 bases, J shed 0 bases, and the junction held 5 bases outside the gene matches. Germline assignment: CDR1 SGHVS and CDR2 FNYEAQ. CDR3 size: 15 residues. The CDR3 DNA follows: TGTGCCAGCAGATCACTAGCGACCTCCTACAATGAGCAGTTCTTC. Its protein product is CASRSLATSYNEQFF.

The rearrangement joins TRBV29-1 to TRBJ2-6; TRBD1 matches 9 bases. Germline V CDR1 and CDR2: SQVTM, ANQGSEA. This CDR3 contains 19 residues. V trimming: 6 bases; J trimming: 1 base; junction bases outside the gene matches: 16. The CDR3 sequence is CSVSVTGTGTSSGANVLTF. The CDR3 coding sequence is TGCAGCGTATCGGTTACCGGGACAGGGACTTCGTCTGGGGCCAACGTCCTGACTTTC.

This clone has just a few counts. The chain recombines TRBV6-4 with TRBJ2-3; 11 bases agree with TRBD2. The CDR3 sequence is 16 residues long. V lost 4 bases and J lost 1; bases outside the gene matches: 4. Germline loops: CDR1 MRHNA, CDR2 SNTAGT. The CDR3 DNA follows: TGTGCCAGCAGTGCTACACTAGCGGGGGGCACAGATACGCAGTATTTT. It encodes CASSATLAGGTDTQYF.

The chain joins TRBV30 to TRBJ1-1, with 7 bases identical to TRBD1. The germline V gene encodes CDR1 GTSNPN and CDR2 SVGIG (reference sequence). V lost 2 bases to trimming and J lost 1 base; unmatched junction nucleotides: 7. This CDR3 has 15 residues. CDR3 nucleotide sequence: TGTGCCTGGAGTCTCCCCGGGACAGCGAACACTGAAGCTTTCTTT. Translating it yields CAWSLPGTANTEAFF.

V is TRBV29-1 and J is TRBJ1-1, with a weak D call TRBD1 (5 bases). Trimming took off 2 bases at V and 10 bases at J, with 17 bases between the two ends. Germline assignment: CDR1 SQVTM and CDR2 ANQGSEA. The CDR3 is 13 amino acids. The CDR3 bases are TGCAGCGTTGAAATGGGGCGCATGCCTAGAGCTTTCTTT. Translation gives CSVEMGRMPRAFF.

This chain uses TRBV19 with TRBJ2-6; tentative D call: TRBD1 (6 bases). This CDR3 is 17 amino acids long. V was pared by 6 bases and J by 0 bases, with 15 bases between. Germline V lookup: CDR1 LNHDA, CDR2 SQIVND (reference sequence). The CDR3 region is CASRPSQGTSGANVLTF. CDR3 coding DNA: TGTGCCAGTAGACCCAGCCAGGGGACCTCTGGGGCCAACGTCCTGACTTTC.

The chain links TRBV7-9 to TRBJ1-6, with a tentative D call TRBD1 (5 bases). V lost 6 bases and J lost 4, with 10 bases in between. Germline assignment: CDR1 SEHNR and CDR2 FQNEAQ (reference sequence). This CDR3 is built from 14 residues. Here the CDR3 DNA reads TGTGCCAGCAGGTGGGGCGCATATAATTCACCCCTCCACTTT. This sequence encodes CASRWGAYNSPLHF.

This clone was counted between two and nine times. V and J are TRBV27 and TRBJ1-2; 9 bases line up with TRBD1. CDR1 is MNHEY, CDR2 SMNVEV, per germline (reference sequence). V lost 0 bases to trimming and J lost 5 bases; unmatched junction nucleotides: 4. The CDR3 consists of 15 residues. CDR3 sequence: CASSLSFGTGYGYTF. CDR3 DNA sequence: TGTGCCAGCAGTTTATCGTTCGGGACAGGGTATGGCTACACCTTC.